The clone carrying this TCR beta chain was seen repeatedly, ten times or more. The CDR3 is made up of 14 amino acids. Per germline, CDR1 MDHEN and CDR2 SYDVKM. The V segment lost 5 bases and the J segment 6 bases; nucleotides outside the gene matches: 10. This entry comes from a study of early T cells in non-severe SARS-CoV-2 infection. Unique molecular identifiers (one per individual cDNA molecule) were attached. TCRdb independently ran MiXCR on the 5' RACE reads; one entry per CDR3 protein. The sample shows about 60,000 distinct CDR3 sequences, around 10% of them seen only once. This clonotype originated in an adult who was a healthcare worker with PCR-confirmed SARS-CoV-2 infection or an uninfected control (not recorded which). What was sequenced was whole blood. The V call is TRBV28, the J call TRBJ2-7; 7 nucleotides line up with TRBD2. CDR3 nucleotide sequence: TGTGCCAGCAGTCCCCCACTAGCGCCGGGCGAGCAGTACTTC. This translates into CASSPPLAPGEQYF.